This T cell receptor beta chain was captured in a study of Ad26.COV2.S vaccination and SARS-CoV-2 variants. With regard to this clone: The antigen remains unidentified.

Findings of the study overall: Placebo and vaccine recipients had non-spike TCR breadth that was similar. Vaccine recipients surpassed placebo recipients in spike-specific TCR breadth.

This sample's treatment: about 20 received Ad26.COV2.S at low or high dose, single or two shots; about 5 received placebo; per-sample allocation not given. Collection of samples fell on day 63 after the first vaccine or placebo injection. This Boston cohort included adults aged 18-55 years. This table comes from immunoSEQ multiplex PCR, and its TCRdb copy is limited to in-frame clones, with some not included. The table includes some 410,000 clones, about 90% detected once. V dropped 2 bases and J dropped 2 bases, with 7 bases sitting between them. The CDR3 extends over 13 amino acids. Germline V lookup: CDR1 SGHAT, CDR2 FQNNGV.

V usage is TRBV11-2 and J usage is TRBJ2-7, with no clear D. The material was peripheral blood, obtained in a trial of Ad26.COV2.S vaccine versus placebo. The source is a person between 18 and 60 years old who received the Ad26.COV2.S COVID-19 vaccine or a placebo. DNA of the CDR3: TGTGCCAGCAGCTTAATCGTAGCCTACGAGCAGTACTTC. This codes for CASSLIVAYEQYF.